One and the same sample provided the 28 T cell receptor beta chains below, sequenced in a study of blood T cell repertoires in COVID-19. Only in-frame clones appear in the TCRdb table, and some are missing; sequencing was by immunoSEQ multiplex PCR. The table has 130,000 to 150,000 clones, around 87% seen once. The source material was PBMCs or T cells enriched from blood (not recorded which). All receptors derive from a man aged 60-69 years who had recovered from COVID-19.

The count of this clone is one. The J gene is TRBJ2-7, the V gene TRBV10-3, with TRBD2 as a possible D gene (6 bases). Germline values: CDR1 ENHRY, CDR2 SYGVKD. This CDR3 is 13 amino acids long. The germline V and J ends were trimmed by 10 bases and 0 bases, with 13 bases remaining between them. The CDR3 bases are TGTGCCACCCTAGCGCGGGACTCCTACGAGCAGTACTTC. This encodes CATLARDSYEQYF.

V and J are TRBV5-8 and TRBJ2-1, with D possibly TRBD2 on 6 matching bases. CDR3 length equals 15 residues. Germline V gene sequence: CDR1 SGHTS, CDR2 YDEGEE. V lost 0 bases and J lost 4, with 11 bases in between. The CDR3 reads CASSLDLAPYNEQFF. CDR3 nucleotide sequence: TGTGCCAGCAGCTTGGATCTAGCGCCATACAATGAGCAGTTCTTC. Using reference TRBV5-8 and TRBJ2-1 for the parts outside the CDR3, the full variable domain is EAGVTQSPTHLIKTRGQQATLRCSPISGHTSVYWYQQALGLGLQFLLWYDEGEERNRGNFPPRFSGRQFPNYSSELNVNALELEDSALYLCASSLDLAPYNEQFFGPGTRLTVL.

The rearrangement links TRBV11-2 to TRBJ2-5; D is possibly TRBD2 (6 bases). This CDR3 region has 15 residues. Germline assignment: CDR1 SGHAT and CDR2 FQNNGV. Between the trimmed V and J ends, which lost 5 bases and 1 base, there was a span of 14 bases. CDR3 coding DNA: TGTGCCAGCAGCGATGGAGGGGACTCCCAAGAGACCCAGTACTTC. Protein product: CASSDGGDSQETQYF.

The gene calls are TRBV7-3 and TRBJ2-1, with D possibly matching TRBD1 (5 bases). V lost 2 bases, J lost 5 bases, and 16 bases lay in between. CDR1 SGHTA and CDR2 FQGTGA come from the germline V gene. CDR3 length equals 16 residues. This CDR3 is CASSLLGRPLDNEQFF. The CDR3 DNA is TGTGCCAGCAGCTTATTGGGGCGACCTTTGGACAATGAGCAGTTCTTC.

This chain connects TRBV28 to TRBJ2-7; TRBD2 matches 13 bases. V shed 4 bases and J 3 bases; nucleotides not matched to a gene: 3. The CDR3 is made up of 15 amino acids. Germline lookup yields CDR1 MDHEN and CDR2 SYDVKM. The CDR3 here is CASSSGTSGNYEQYF. The DNA of the CDR3 is TGTGCCAGCAGTTCGGGGACTAGCGGGAACTACGAGCAGTACTTC.

The genes are TRBV19 and TRBJ1-1; no clear D. Trimming removed 3 bases at V and 1 base at J, with 6 bases between. This CDR3 is 13 amino acids long. Germline V CDR1 and CDR2: LNHDA, SQIVND (reference sequence). The CDR3 sequence is CASSMRPNTEAFF. As DNA, the CDR3 is TGTGCCAGTAGTATGCGTCCGAACACTGAAGCTTTCTTT.

The chain employs TRBV29-1 and TRBJ1-2, with D unresolved. This CDR3 contains 10 residues. The V gene's germline CDR1 is SQVTM and CDR2 ANQGSEA. With 5 bases removed from V and 6 bases from J, the gap between germline ends came to 7 bases. The DNA for the CDR3 is TGCAGCGTTCAGGCAGATGGCTACACCTTC. Encoded protein: CSVQADGYTF.

Here the CDR3 DNA reads TGTGCCAGCTCGCGGGGGGACCTCACAAACATTCAGTACTTC. Encoded protein: CASSRGDLTNIQYF. The chain couples TRBV18 to TRBJ2-4; TRBD2 matches at 8 bases. Per germline, CDR1 KGHSH and CDR2 LQKENI. CDR3 size: 14 residues. V shed 6 bases, J shed 6 bases, and the junction held 7 bases outside the gene matches.

The rearrangement joins TRBV28 to TRBJ1-5; 7 bases align to TRBD1. Trimming at V came to 8 bases and at J to 5 bases, leaving 15 bases not matched to a gene. Germline V gives CDR1 MDHEN, CDR2 SYDVKM. The CDR3 sequence is 16 residues long. The CDR3 coding sequence is TGTGCCAGCTCATCGCGCAGGACAGGACCCTATCAGCCCCAGCATTTT. This sequence encodes CASSSRRTGPYQPQHF.

Here the CDR3 DNA reads TGTGCCAGCAGCTTAGGGGACAGGGAAGGCGAGACCCAGTACTTC. Its protein is CASSLGDREGETQYF. The V and J genes are TRBV7-9 and TRBJ2-5; 9 bases are a match to TRBD1. V was pared by 1 base and J by 5 bases, with 5 bases of the junction left unmatched. Per the germline V gene, CDR1 is SEHNR and CDR2 is FQNEAQ (reference sequence). The CDR3 has 15 amino acids.

This chain joins TRBV5-1 and TRBJ1-1, with 9 positions matching TRBD1. The ends lost 3 bases at V and 4 bases at J; junction bases unmatched: 13. The CDR3 length is 17 residues. CDR1 SGHRS and CDR2 YFSETQ come from the germline V gene. CDR3 residues: CASSSGQGIPGGTEAFF. The CDR3 region has the DNA TGCGCCAGCAGCTCCGGACAGGGGATTCCGGGGGGCACTGAAGCTTTCTTT.

This chain connects TRBV9 to TRBJ1-2, with D unresolved. V lost 2 bases and J 7 bases, leaving 12 bases between the germline ends. The V gene's germline CDR1 is SGDLS and CDR2 YYNGEE. The CDR3 has 13 amino acids. CDR3 DNA sequence: TGTGCCAGCAGCGTCGACACATTCCGTGGCTACACCTTC. Its protein product is CASSVDTFRGYTF.

This clone has just one count. V and J are TRBV5-4 and TRBJ2-5; D is unresolved. Trimming removed 4 bases at V and 4 bases at J, with 11 bases between. Per germline, CDR1 SGHNT and CDR2 YYREEE (reference sequence). The CDR3 runs 13 residues. For the CDR3, the DNA is TGTGCCAGCAGCCCCCGGTCATCAGAGACCCAGTACTTC. This sequence encodes CASSPRSSETQYF. The variable domain in full, with the rest retrieved from reference TRBV5-4 and TRBJ2-5, is ETGVTQSPTHLIKTRGQQVTLRCSSQSGHNTVSWYQQALGQGPQFIFQYYREEENGRGNFPPRFSGLQFPNYSSELNVNALELDDSALYLCASSPRSSETQYFGPGTRLLVL.

The chain joins TRBV30 to TRBJ1-3; no clear D. This CDR3 comprises 14 residues. CDR1 is GTSNPN, CDR2 SVGIG, per germline (reference sequence). V lost 3 bases, J lost 2 bases, and 11 bases lay in between. This CDR3 is CAWRAGAAGNTIYF. The CDR3 DNA reads as TGTGCCTGGAGGGCGGGAGCGGCTGGAAACACCATATATTTT.

A single count supports this clone. The chain uses TRBV4-1 and TRBJ1-5; TRBD1 agrees at 8 bases. V trimming: 3 bases; J trimming: 2 bases; junction bases outside the gene matches: 6. The length of the CDR3 is 16 residues. Germline CDR1 reads MGHRA; CDR2 reads YSYEKL. Here the CDR3 DNA reads TGCGCCAGCAGCCACCCCTCGACAGGGGGCAATCAGCCCCAGCATTTT. Its protein is CASSHPSTGGNQPQHF.

The V and J genes are TRBV13 and TRBJ2-3; D is perhaps TRBD1 (6 bases). V lost 5 bases, J lost 0 bases, and 12 bases lay in between. In germline, CDR1 is PRHDT, CDR2 FYEKMQ (reference sequence). CDR3 length: 15 residues. CDR3 DNA: TGTGCCAGCAGCCCCTGGACAGACAGCACAGATACGCAGTATTTT. Protein: CASSPWTDSTDTQYF.

V is TRBV4-1 and J is TRBJ1-4; no firm D call. Germline V CDR1 and CDR2: MGHRA, YSYEKL. The CDR3 runs to 14 residues. The germline V and J ends were trimmed by 6 bases and 5 bases, with 13 bases remaining between them. Written as DNA, the CDR3 is TGCGCCAGCAGGGTGGAGGCTTTAAATGAAAAACTGTTTTTT. Its translation is CASRVEALNEKLFF.

The chain employs TRBV10-3 and TRBJ2-7; 7 bases map to TRBD1. The germline CDR1 and CDR2 sequences are ENHRY and SYGVKD. The CDR3 is 12 residues long. J gave up 0 bases and V 10 bases, and 3 bases lay outside the gene matches. CDR3 sequence reads: CATRDSSYEQYF. Written as DNA, the CDR3 is TGTGCCACCCGGGACAGCTCCTACGAGCAGTACTTC.

The chain employs TRBV28 and TRBJ2-1, with 11 bases aligning to TRBD1. Germline CDR1 reads MDHEN; CDR2 reads SYDVKM. The CDR3 covers 17 residues. Unmatched junction bases numbered 11, after V lost 3 bases and J lost 7 bases. The CDR3, as DNA: TGTGCCAGCAGTTTGGGGACAGGGGGTACGTGGCGAAATGAGCAGTTCTTC. The encoded protein is CASSLGTGGTWRNEQFF.

The chain has TRBV28 and TRBJ1-1; 8 nucleotides agree with TRBD1. Germline assignment: CDR1 MDHEN and CDR2 SYDVKM. With 3 bases clipped from V and 4 bases from J, the junction kept 4 bases outside the gene matches. This CDR3 has 14 residues. The CDR3 DNA reads TGTGCCAGCAGTTTTTCAGGGGGCTTCACTGAAGCTTTCTTT. Amino acids: CASSFSGGFTEAFF.

This clone showed up just a few times. The J gene is TRBJ1-5, the V gene TRBV2; TRBD1 might be the D (5 bases). V lost 8 bases, J lost 0 bases, and 14 bases lay in between. Germline V gene data show CDR1 as SNHLY and CDR2 as FYNNEI. This CDR3 contains 15 residues. CDR3 nucleotides: TGTGCCAGCGGTCCGACGGGACTTAGCAATCAGCCCCAGCATTTT. It specifies CASGPTGLSNQPQHF.

The V call is TRBV19, the J call TRBJ2-7; 9 bases line up with TRBD1. The junction had 5 bases not matched to a gene; V was cut back by 5 bases and J by 6 bases. This CDR3 is built from 13 residues. Germline CDR1 and CDR2: LNHDA and SQIVND (reference sequence). The DNA for the CDR3 is TGTGCCAGTAGTTTGGGACAGGGCTTCGAGCAGTACTTC. It is translated as CASSLGQGFEQYF.

The gene calls are TRBV6-5 and TRBJ2-2; D perhaps matches TRBD1 (5 bases). There are 13 residues in the CDR3. Per the germline V gene, CDR1 is MNHEY and CDR2 is SVGAGI. V was trimmed by 8 bases and J by 7 bases, leaving 14 bases between them. CDR3 loop: CASLPQGHGELFF. For the CDR3, the DNA is TGTGCCAGCTTACCCCAGGGCCACGGGGAGCTGTTTTTT.

The rearrangement joins TRBV27 to TRBJ2-7, with D perhaps matching TRBD2 (6 bases). Germline assignment: CDR1 MNHEY and CDR2 SMNVEV (reference sequence). CDR3 length: 14 residues. Trimming shortened V by 5 bases and J by 2 bases, and 13 bases separated the two germline ends. CDR3 region: CASSPLGSPYEQYF. CDR3 in DNA: TGTGCCAGCAGTCCCCTCGGGAGCCCCTACGAGCAGTACTTC.

This clone came up once. The CDR3 DNA sequence: TGTGCCATCAGCCAGGGTGGGGTGGTGGAGACCCAGTACTTC. This translates into CAISQGGVVETQYF. The chain links TRBV10-3 to TRBJ2-5; perhaps TRBD1 as D (5 bases). Germline V gives CDR1 ENHRY, CDR2 SYGVKD. This CDR3 comprises 14 residues. Trimming removed 6 bases from V and 5 bases from J, with 16 bases in between.

The chain is built from TRBV7-8 and TRBJ2-5, with D perhaps TRBD2 (5 bases). Germline loops: CDR1 SGHVS, CDR2 FQNEAQ. The length of the CDR3 is 17 residues. The V gene lost 4 bases and the J gene lost 2 bases, with 20 bases spanning the gap. The CDR3 DNA reads TGTGCCAGCAGCTCGAACCTGGAGGCGGACGTACAAGAGACCCAGTACTTC. Protein: CASSSNLEADVQETQYF.

V gene TRBV2 combines with J gene TRBJ1-5; D call uncertain. The CDR3 runs to 12 residues. Germline CDR1 and CDR2: SNHLY and FYNNEI. Trimming shortened V by 8 bases and J by 4 bases, and 9 bases separated the two germline ends. The CDR3 coding sequence is TGTGCCAGCTGTCCTAAGAATCAGCCCCAGCATTTT. Translating it yields CASCPKNQPQHF.

The chain has TRBV5-8 and TRBJ2-3; D is perhaps TRBD1 (6 bases). The CDR3 has 15 residues. V was clipped by 0 bases and J by 2 bases, with 10 bases between them. Germline V lookup: CDR1 SGHTS, CDR2 YDEGEE. CDR3 DNA: TGTGCCAGCAGCTTGGGACAGGAGATCACAGATACGCAGTATTTT. It is translated as CASSLGQEITDTQYF. Supplemented by reference TRBV5-8 and TRBJ2-3, the full variable domain reads EAGVTQSPTHLIKTRGQQATLRCSPISGHTSVYWYQQALGLGLQFLLWYDEGEERNRGNFPPRFSGRQFPNYSSELNVNALELEDSALYLCASSLGQEITDTQYFGPGTRLTVL.